This TCR beta chain was recorded in a study of shared clonotypes between healthy human individuals. Study conclusions and caveats: How much donors shared clonotypes was expected to be affected by sequencing depth.

A word on this clone: Its antigen is unknown.

Libraries were prepared by immunoSEQ multiplex PCR; TCRdb keeps only in-frame clonotypes and omits some of them. The sample includes 950,000 to 1,100,000 clones, about 74% of them seen just once. CDR1 and CDR2 from the germline V gene are MGHDK and SYGVNS. This CDR3 is 15 amino acids long. V shed 2 bases and J shed 0 bases, with 8 bases lying between them. The rearrangement joins TRBV25-1 to TRBJ2-1, with a weak D call TRBD2 (6 bases). The sample was memory CD4+ T cells sorted from blood. Indicated subset: CD45RA-negative fraction. The TCR comes from a man between 18 and 29 years old in good health. The CDR3 sequence: CASSEPGSSYNEQFF. CDR3 bases: TGTGCCAGCAGTGAACCCGGGAGCTCCTACAATGAGCAGTTCTTC. Using reference TRBV25-1 and TRBJ2-1 for the parts outside the CDR3, the full variable domain is EADIYQTPRYLVIGTGKKITLECSQTMGHDKMYWYQQDPGMELHLIHYSYGVNSTEKGDLSSESTVSRIRTEHFPLTLESARPSHTSQYLCASSEPGSSYNEQFFGPGTRLTVL.